Presented here are 32 T cell receptor beta chains from one specimen sequenced in a study of blood T cells in healthy people across ages. A sample-barcoded 5' primer and a J-beta primer mix were used in a second PCR of about 7 to 12 cycles. TCRdb processed the 5' RACE reads anew with MiXCR; each CDR3 protein has one entry. The sample carries some 1,500,000 distinct CDR3 sequences, approximately 43% recorded once. The sequencing sample was made of blood. The source is a woman aged 18-29 years in good health.

The CDR3 DNA reads TGTGCCAGCAGTGGACAGTTGCCGGTCACTGAAGCTTTCTTT. This codes for CASSGQLPVTEAFF. The gene calls are TRBV6-5 and TRBJ1-1, with D possibly TRBD1 on 6 matching bases. Germline V lookup: CDR1 MNHEY, CDR2 SVGAGI. Trimming pared 5 bases from V and 4 bases from J, leaving 14 bases between. The CDR3 length is 14 residues.

The V call is TRBV15, the J call TRBJ2-1; 10 nucleotides match TRBD1. Germline assignment: CDR1 LNHNV and CDR2 YYDKDF (reference sequence). The CDR3 length is 15 residues. V shed 1 base and J 4 bases; nucleotides not matched to a gene: 1. In nucleotides, the CDR3 is TGTGCCACCAGCAGAGGACAGGGGGCATACAATGAGCAGTTCTTC. This gives the protein CATSRGQGAYNEQFF.

The chain joins TRBV20-1 to TRBJ2-5, with D tentatively TRBD2 (6 bases). The length of the CDR3 is 14 residues. Germline CDR1 and CDR2: DFQATT and SNEGSKA (reference sequence). Trimming shortened V by 2 bases and J by 5 bases, and 15 bases separated the two germline ends. The CDR3 protein is CSARSGLLFETQYF. For the CDR3, the DNA is TGCAGTGCTAGATCGGGACTGCTTTTTGAGACCCAGTACTTC.

This clonotype is a singleton in its sample. DNA for the CDR3: TGTGCCGCCGGGAGGGGACTAGACGGGTGCGAGCAGTTCTTC. The encoded protein is CAAGRGLDGCEQFF. The chain has TRBV10-3 and TRBJ2-1, with 8 nucleotides matching TRBD2. Unmatched junction bases numbered 16, after V lost 11 bases and J lost 10 bases. CDR1 and CDR2 from the germline V gene are ENHRY and SYGVKD. The CDR3 runs to 14 residues.

This clonotype occurred a few times. V is TRBV9 and J is TRBJ1-6; D gene unclear. V lost 3 bases and J 0 bases, leaving 13 bases between the germline ends. Germline assignment: CDR1 SGDLS and CDR2 YYNGEE. This CDR3 spans 17 amino acids. The CDR3 sequence is CASSGHKKGSYNSPLHF. The CDR3 nucleotides read TGTGCCAGCAGCGGACACAAGAAGGGCTCCTATAATTCACCCCTCCACTTT.

This clonotype was seen a handful of times. This chain links TRBV29-1 with TRBJ2-1, with D uncertain. The V end was cut by 3 bases, the J end by 10 bases, with 16 bases between. This CDR3 comprises 13 residues. The V gene's germline CDR1 is SQVTM and CDR2 ANQGSEA. The CDR3, as DNA: TGCAGCGTTGAGGCTCAGGCTACCCTCGAGCAGTTCTTC. Its translation is CSVEAQATLEQFF.

This clonotype was observed a handful of times. The chain couples TRBV20-1 to TRBJ1-1, with D unclear. Trimming stripped 6 bases from V and 5 bases from J, with 13 bases between. The CDR3 extends over 12 amino acids. Germline V CDR1 and CDR2: DFQATT, SNEGSKA (reference sequence). CDR3 DNA sequence: TGCAGTGCCAGGCCCGGGGAGACTGAAGCTTTCTTT. Translation gives CSARPGETEAFF.

The chain couples TRBV30 to TRBJ2-3, with D perhaps assigned TRBD1 or TRBD2 (6 bases each). The CDR3 has 13 amino acids. Per the germline V gene, CDR1 is GTSNPN and CDR2 is SVGIG (reference sequence). Trimming took off 4 bases at V and 3 bases at J, with 11 bases between the two ends. The DNA of the CDR3 is TGTGCCTGGACAGGGGACTGGACAGATACGCAGTATTTT. Translation gives CAWTGDWTDTQYF.

This chain links TRBV27 with TRBJ2-1; TRBD2 is a possible D gene (7 bases). Germline assignment: CDR1 MNHEY and CDR2 SMNVEV (reference sequence). V lost 6 bases, J lost 7 bases, and 19 bases lay in between. CDR3 length: 15 residues. This chain's CDR3 is CASSIRGGWSNEQFF. The CDR3 coding sequence is TGTGCCAGCAGCATTAGGGGGGGCTGGAGTAATGAGCAGTTCTTC.

This clonotype showed up just once. The V gene is TRBV9, the J gene TRBJ1-6; TRBD1 agrees at 7 bases. V shed 0 bases and J 8 bases; nucleotides not matched to a gene: 2. CDR3 length: 14 residues. CDR1 is SGDLS and CDR2 is YYNGEE in the germline V gene. This chain's CDR3 is CASSVAQGDSPLHF. DNA of the CDR3: TGTGCCAGCAGCGTAGCTCAGGGGGATTCACCCCTCCACTTT. Full variable domain (remainder filled in from reference TRBV9 and TRBJ1-6): DSGVTQTPKHLITATGQRVTLRCSPRSGDLSVYWYQQSLDQGLQFLIQYYNGEERAKGNILERFSAQQFPDLHSELNLSSLELGDSALYFCASSVAQGDSPLHFGNGTRLTVT.

This chain uses TRBV29-1 with TRBJ1-2; the match to TRBD1 covers 7 bases. J lost 8 bases, V lost 4 bases, and 13 bases had no gene match. CDR3 size: 14 residues. Looked up from germline, CDR1 is SQVTM and CDR2 is ANQGSEA. The CDR3 loop reads CSVVVDRRIGGYTF. CDR3 DNA sequence: TGCAGCGTTGTAGTGGACAGGAGGATTGGGGGCTACACCTTC. Based on the CDR3 plus reference TRBV29-1 and TRBJ1-2, the full variable domain is SAVISQKPSRDICQRGTSLTIQCQVDSQVTMMFWYRQQPGQSLTLIATANQGSEATYESGFVIDKFPISRPNLTFSTLTVSNMSPEDSSIYLCSVVVDRRIGGYTFGSGTRLTVV.

The chain combines TRBV7-2 with TRBJ2-1; TRBD2 aligns across 13 bases. The J segment lost 6 bases and the V segment lost 4 bases, leaving 3 bases of the junction unmatched. The CDR3 runs 15 residues. CDR1 is SGHTA, CDR2 FQGNSA, per germline. The CDR3 protein is CASSSLAGGSNEQFF. DNA for the CDR3: TGTGCCAGCAGCTCACTAGCGGGAGGGTCCAATGAGCAGTTCTTC.

This clonotype has more than one count but fewer than ten. The J gene is TRBJ2-7, the V gene TRBV15; D call uncertain. The germline V and J ends were trimmed by 7 bases and 3 bases, with 10 bases remaining between them. From germline, CDR1 is LNHNV and CDR2 YYDKDF (reference sequence). This CDR3 has 12 residues. The CDR3 nucleotides read TGTGCCACCAAAGGCCTCGACTACGAGCAGTACTTC. Translated, it gives CATKGLDYEQYF.

The chain links TRBV7-2 to TRBJ2-3; D gene uncertain. Trimming removed 2 bases at V and 5 bases at J, with 8 bases between. This CDR3 is built from 13 residues. From germline, CDR1 is SGHTA and CDR2 FQGNSA. CDR3 sequence: CASSLQWGDTQYF. Written as DNA, the CDR3 is TGTGCCAGCAGCTTACAATGGGGAGATACGCAGTATTTT.

There are a few counts of this clonotype. CDR3 in amino acids: CASSPRGRGLVTEAFF. The CDR3 DNA is TGTGCCAGCAGCCCCCGGGGCAGGGGGCTGGTCACTGAAGCTTTCTTT. The rearrangement joins TRBV9 to TRBJ1-1; TRBD1 aligns across 8 bases. Germline CDR1 and CDR2: SGDLS and YYNGEE. V was clipped by 4 bases and J by 4 bases; unmatched bases: 12. The CDR3 loop spans 16 amino acids.

In nucleotides, the CDR3 is TGTGCCAGCAGTTTACCCAGACAGAACACTGAAGCTTTCTTT. Its translation: CASSLPRQNTEAFF. The rearrangement uses TRBV11-2 and TRBJ1-1; D uncertain. Germline V gene sequence: CDR1 SGHAT, CDR2 FQNNGV. There are 14 residues in the CDR3. V was pared by 6 bases and J by 1 base, with 12 bases between.

The gene calls are TRBV10-3 and TRBJ2-7; 7 nucleotides line up with TRBD2. This CDR3 has 13 residues. V was clipped by 10 bases and J by 0 bases; unmatched bases: 6. Germline assignment: CDR1 ENHRY and CDR2 SYGVKD. As DNA, the CDR3 is TGTGCCACCGGGAGGTTCTCCTCCTACGAGCAGTACTTC. This sequence encodes CATGRFSSYEQYF.

This clonotype came up a few times. V and J are TRBV6-5 and TRBJ2-3; TRBD2 matches at 8 bases. Losses at the gene ends were 8 bases for V and 8 bases for J; bases not matched to a gene: 3. Germline loops: CDR1 MNHEY, CDR2 SVGAGI. The CDR3 runs to 11 residues. The DNA of the CDR3 is TGTGCCAGCGGGACTAGTGGTACGCAGTATTTT. Its protein product is CASGTSGTQYF.

The sample holds many counts of this clonotype. CDR3 nucleotide sequence: TGTGCTAGTGGTTTGCTGAGAAATGAGCAGTTCTTC. The encoded protein is CASGLLRNEQFF. This chain links TRBV12-5 with TRBJ2-1; D is ambiguous. The V end lost 2 bases, the J end lost 7 bases, and 6 bases lay between the germline ends. The CDR3 totals 12 residues. In germline, CDR1 is LGHNT, CDR2 FRNRAP.

On this clonotype: A much larger clone differs from this one at a single base, so this may be a read error. The rearrangement joins TRBV7-9 to TRBJ1-2; possibly TRBD1 for D (5 bases). CDR1 and CDR2 (germline): SEHNR, FQNEAQ (reference sequence). CDR3 length: 13 amino acids. CDR3 coding DNA: TGTTCCAGCAGCGTCGACAGCGTTAATGGCTACACCTTC. Translated, it gives CSSSVDSVNGYTF.

V and J are TRBV7-2 and TRBJ2-7; D is possibly TRBD1 (6 bases). The germline gives CDR1 SGHTA, CDR2 FQGNSA. This CDR3 has 15 residues. The V and J ends lost 5 bases and 2 bases respectively, with 16 bases between them. CDR3 nucleotides: TGTGCCAGCAGCACAACTACAGGGTCCCCCTACGAGCAGTACTTC. Protein sequence: CASSTTTGSPYEQYF.

The table lists this clonotype with a few counts. One junction end disagrees with the germline gene, perhaps due to a read error. The V and J genes are TRBV7-2 and TRBJ1-1; D is unclear. Per the germline V gene, CDR1 is SGHTA and CDR2 is FQGNSA. The CDR3 consists of 15 residues. The CDR3 here is CASSPQLGPNTEAFF. The CDR3 DNA is TGCGCCAGCAGCCCCCAGCTAGGGCCGAACACTGAAGCTTTCTTT.

The V and J genes are TRBV9 and TRBJ1-1; 7 bases fit TRBD1. The CDR3 runs to 13 residues. Germline lookup yields CDR1 SGDLS and CDR2 YYNGEE. V was clipped by 1 base and J by 10 bases; unmatched bases: 7. The CDR3 DNA follows: TGTGCCAGCAGCGTATCGCGGAGGGGGCCAGCTTTCTTT. Encoded protein: CASSVSRRGPAFF.

This clonotype was counted only a few times. The rearrangement joins TRBV6-2 or TRBV6-3 to TRBJ2-1, with 10 positions matching TRBD2. With 8 bases clipped from V and 6 bases from J, the junction kept 7 bases outside the gene matches. The CDR3 consists of 14 residues. CDR1 is MNHEY, CDR2 SVGEGT, per germline. The CDR3 DNA follows: TGTGCCAGCGGGATTAGCGGGGGGCGCAATGAGCAGTTCTTC. Its protein is CASGISGGRNEQFF.

This clonotype was detected ten times or more. The V and J genes are TRBV20-1 and TRBJ2-4; TRBD1 is a possible D gene (5 bases). CDR1 DFQATT and CDR2 SNEGSKA come from the germline V gene (reference sequence). CDR3 length: 13 amino acids. The V end was cut by 6 bases, the J end by 4 bases, with 13 bases between. CDR3 sequence reads: CSALGQGKNIQYF. CDR3 DNA: TGCAGTGCCCTTGGGCAGGGTAAAAACATTCAGTACTTC.

The chain has TRBV12-3 or TRBV12-4 and TRBJ1-3; 8 bases agree with TRBD1. This CDR3 has 18 amino acids. V trimming: 3 bases; J trimming: 4 bases; junction bases outside the gene matches: 14. This CDR3 reads CASSFLPFGTGSGNTIYF. The CDR3 DNA reads TGTGCCAGCAGTTTTTTACCCTTCGGGACAGGCTCGGGAAACACCATATATTTT.

This clonotype showed up just a few times. J is TRBJ1-6 and V is TRBV10-3; unclear D gene. CDR3 length equals 15 residues. Trimming took off 6 bases at V and 2 bases at J, with 11 bases between the two ends. Germline V gene data show CDR1 as ENHRY and CDR2 as SYGVKD. CDR3 in DNA: TGTGCCATCAGAACAGAGGAGGCCTATAATTCACCCCTCCACTTT. Its translation is CAIRTEEAYNSPLHF.

V and J are TRBV12-3 or TRBV12-4 and TRBJ2-3; TRBD2 is a possible D gene (6 bases). The CDR3 is 15 residues long. V lost 5 bases, J lost 4 bases, and 16 bases lay in between. CDR3 DNA: TGTGCCAGCAGTCCGGGACTCAAATCGGCAGATACGCAGTATTTT. Translated: CASSPGLKSADTQYF.

The J gene is TRBJ2-3, the V gene TRBV20-1; no clear D gene. Germline values: CDR1 DFQATT, CDR2 SNEGSKA (reference sequence). The CDR3 runs 14 residues. V dropped 1 base and J dropped 3 bases, with 11 bases sitting between them. The CDR3 reads CSARVTDPTDTQYF. CDR3 sequence (DNA): TGCAGTGCTAGAGTGACGGATCCTACAGATACGCAGTATTTT.

V is TRBV7-2 and J is TRBJ2-1; 9 bases align to TRBD2. Germline trimming cut 1 base from V and 7 bases from J; bases unmatched to any gene: 11. The CDR3 loop spans 17 amino acids. The germline gives CDR1 SGHTA, CDR2 FQGNSA. CDR3 nucleotide sequence: TGTGCCAGCAGCTTAGTCCCCGCGGGAGGGATCTCGAATGAGCAGTTCTTC. Residues: CASSLVPAGGISNEQFF.

The chain has TRBV2 and TRBJ2-1, with D unresolved. Germline CDR1 and CDR2: SNHLY and FYNNEI. V was trimmed by 5 bases and J by 6 bases, leaving 14 bases between them. This CDR3 region has 14 residues. The CDR3 bases are TGTGCCAGCAGTACTGACTCTCGTCCCAATGAGCAGTTCTTC. Translated: CASSTDSRPNEQFF. Together with reference TRBV2 and TRBJ2-1, the CDR3 gives the full variable domain: EPEVTQTPSHQVTQMGQEVILRCVPISNHLYFYWYRQILGQKVEFLVSFYNNEISEKSEIFDDQFSVERPDGSNFTLKIRSTKLEDSAMYFCASSTDSRPNEQFFGPGTRLTVL.

This clonotype showed up just a few times. This rearrangement joins TRBV12-3 or TRBV12-4 to TRBJ2-2; TRBD2 aligns across 7 bases. V lost 4 bases, J lost 3 bases, and 11 bases stayed unmatched. CDR3 size: 17 residues. The CDR3 bases are TGTGCCAGCAGTTCGCCGATTCGGGGGGTTTACACCGGGGAGCTGTTTTTT. Translating gives CASSSPIRGVYTGELFF.